These 18 T cell receptor beta chains share one sample of origin, sequenced in a study of T cells after yellow fever vaccination (dated by TCRdb to between 2018 and 2021). The treatment or condition label corresponds to: live attenuated yellow fever vaccine strain. The protocol used for the library was 5' RACE. Instrument on record: Illumina NovaSeq 6000. TCRdb reprocessed the public reads (quality trimming at Q25 with fastp, clone calling with MiXCR) and kept in-frame beta chains. Identical CDR3 protein sequences are pooled into one entry, listed with their most common genes and DNA. Recorded for this sample are 200,000 to 250,000 distinct CDR3 sequences; approximately 3% of them occurred a single time. Together, the top ten hold under 3.5% of the sample. Sequencing was performed on CD4+ T cells sorted from PBMCs, taken 10 days after the yellow fever booster vaccination. The receptors were sampled from a man between 18 and 35 years old who received the YFV17D yellow fever vaccine.

This clonotype has ten or more counts. The chain recombines TRBV11-2 with TRBJ2-1, with TRBD2 matching 10 bases. Germline V lookup: CDR1 SGHAT, CDR2 FQNNGV. The CDR3 has 17 amino acids. J gave up 2 bases and V 4 bases, and 8 bases lay outside the gene matches. CDR3 bases: TGTGCCAGCAGCTCGGGAAAAGCGGGGGGGACCTACAATGAGCAGTTCTTC. Translating it yields CASSSGKAGGTYNEQFF.

This clonotype was seen repeatedly, ten times or more. CDR3 sequence (DNA): TGTGCCAGCAGCTTACAGCGGTTCGGAGGGGACACCATATATTTT. Translated: CASSLQRFGGDTIYF. This rearrangement joins TRBV7-9 to TRBJ1-3, with D perhaps TRBD1 (5 bases). CDR1 is SEHNR and CDR2 is FQNEAQ in the germline V gene (reference sequence). The ends were cut back, 2 bases at V and 8 bases at J, with 16 bases in the middle. This CDR3 region has 15 residues.

This clonotype appeared many times. V usage is TRBV3-1 and J usage is TRBJ2-3; D gene unclear. The V gene lost 1 base and the J gene lost 5 bases, with 1 base spanning the gap. The germline gives CDR1 LGHDT, CDR2 YNNKEL (reference sequence). The CDR3 covers 11 residues. This CDR3 is CASSQVDTQYF. For the CDR3, the DNA is TGTGCCAGCAGCCAAGTAGATACGCAGTATTTT.

This clonotype came up many times. This chain joins TRBV4-2 and TRBJ1-6; tentatively, D is TRBD1 (5 bases). CDR3 length equals 16 residues. Germline CDR1 LGHNA, CDR2 YNFKEQ. Trimming pared 0 bases from V and 8 bases from J, leaving 14 bases between. CDR3 loop: CASSQEVARGYSPLHF. The DNA for the CDR3 is TGTGCCAGCAGCCAAGAGGTTGCAAGGGGCTATTCACCCCTCCACTTT.

This rearrangement joins TRBV12-3 or TRBV12-4 to TRBJ2-7; no definite D call. Trimming stripped 3 bases from V and 3 bases from J, with 9 bases between. The CDR3 is 13 amino acids. The CDR3 region has the DNA TGTGCCAGCAGTTTCAAACACGACTACGAGCAGTACTTC. Translating it yields CASSFKHDYEQYF.

The V gene is TRBV20-1, the J gene TRBJ2-6, with unresolved D. CDR3 length equals 14 residues. The germline V gene has CDR1 DFQATT and CDR2 SNEGSKA (reference sequence). Trimming took 6 bases from V and 1 from J, leaving 10 bases between them. The CDR3 DNA is TGCAGTGCCGCCCGGGTGTCTGGGGCCAACGTCCTGACTTTC. Translation gives CSAARVSGANVLTF.

V usage is TRBV7-2 and J usage is TRBJ2-7; 7 bases agree with TRBD1. The ends lost 4 bases at V and 7 bases at J; junction bases unmatched: 7. The CDR3 is 13 residues long. Germline loops: CDR1 SGHTA, CDR2 FQGNSA. CDR3 bases: TGTGCCAGCAGCTACGGTAGGGGGCTGGAGCAGTACTTC. Amino acids: CASSYGRGLEQYF.

There are a few counts of this clonotype. This chain links TRBV5-1 with TRBJ2-3; TRBD1 or TRBD2 may be the D gene (5 bases each). Germline-derived CDR1 and CDR2 are SGHRS and YFSETQ. The CDR3 consists of 16 residues. Trimming cost V 5 bases and J 1 base, with 17 bases left between them. CDR3 sequence: CASSPGNMGGTDTQYF. In DNA form, the CDR3 reads TGCGCCAGCAGTCCGGGGAACATGGGGGGCACAGATACGCAGTATTTT.

This clonotype was observed a handful of times. The rearrangement joins TRBV6-5 to TRBJ2-5, with D uncertain. This CDR3 region has 15 residues. Germline values: CDR1 MNHEY, CDR2 SVGAGI. V lost 2 bases and J 1 base, leaving 11 bases between the germline ends. The CDR3 nucleotides are TGTGCCAGCAGTTACGGCCTGGGCGGCCAAGAGACCCAGTACTTC. Translating gives CASSYGLGGQETQYF.

A few counts support this clonotype. This sequence joins TRBV10-3 and TRBJ2-3; TRBD1 agrees at 9 bases. CDR1 ENHRY and CDR2 SYGVKD come from the germline V gene. The CDR3 contains 15 residues. Trimming cost V 5 bases and J 5 bases; bases outside gene matches: 8. The CDR3 is CAISMGQGRGDTQYF. CDR3 DNA: TGTGCCATCAGTATGGGACAGGGTAGGGGAGATACGCAGTATTTT.

At least ten counts were recorded for this clonotype. The J gene is TRBJ2-1, the V gene TRBV20-1, with 7 nucleotides matching TRBD1. Per germline, CDR1 DFQATT and CDR2 SNEGSKA (reference sequence). The CDR3 contains 14 residues. Losses at the gene ends were 7 bases for V and 0 bases for J; bases not matched to a gene: 6. The CDR3 loop reads CSVTTGSSYNEQFF. DNA of the CDR3: TGCAGTGTAACGACAGGGAGCTCCTACAATGAGCAGTTCTTC.

The rearrangement joins TRBV6-2 or TRBV6-3 to TRBJ2-7; a possible D gene is TRBD2 (6 bases). CDR3 length: 16 amino acids. V dropped 0 bases and J dropped 2 bases, with 14 bases sitting between them. The V gene's germline CDR1 is MNHEY and CDR2 SVGEGT. The CDR3 DNA sequence: TGTGCCAGCAGTTACTCGGAGGAGGGCCTCCCCTACGAGCAGTACGTC. As protein: CASSYSEEGLPYEQYV.

Many counts were recorded for this clonotype. The genes are TRBV20-1 and TRBJ1-5; 7 bases are shared with TRBD1. Per the germline V gene, CDR1 is DFQATT and CDR2 is SNEGSKA (reference sequence). The CDR3 spans 15 residues. V trimming: 3 bases; J trimming: 7 bases; junction bases outside the gene matches: 12. The CDR3 DNA reads as TGCAGTGCTAGGCCTCCAGGGGGAATAGAACAGCCCCAGCATTTT. It codes for CSARPPGGIEQPQHF.

This clonotype was seen many times. This chain uses TRBV2 with TRBJ2-2; possible D gene TRBD2, 6 bases. V lost 2 bases to trimming and J lost 6 bases, with 10 bases between them. The CDR3 loop spans 14 amino acids. The germline V gene has CDR1 SNHLY and CDR2 FYNNEI. CDR3 sequence: CASSEIAGPGELFF. For the CDR3, the DNA is TGTGCCAGCAGTGAAATCGCGGGGCCCGGGGAGCTGTTTTTT.

This clonotype was detected many times. The chain recombines TRBV3-1 with TRBJ2-2; weak D call: TRBD1 (6 bases). Trimming removed 0 bases from V and 5 bases from J, with 16 bases in between. Germline CDR1 LGHDT, CDR2 YNNKEL (reference sequence). The CDR3 covers 17 residues. Written as DNA, the CDR3 is TGTGCCAGCAGCCAAGATCGATTGGGGGCAGGAACCGGGGAGCTGTTTTTT. Residues: CASSQDRLGAGTGELFF.

The CDR3 bases are TGTGCCAGCTCACCTACCGCTTTGGGTCTTATTTACAATGAGCAGTTCTTC. Amino acids: CASSPTALGLIYNEQFF. The V gene is TRBV18, the J gene TRBJ2-1, with D unresolved. CDR3 length equals 17 residues. CDR1 is KGHSH, CDR2 LQKENI, per germline. Trimming removed 3 bases from V and 4 bases from J, with 19 bases in between. The variable domain in full, completed from reference TRBV18 and TRBJ2-1, reads NAGVMQNPRHLVRRRGQEARLRCSPMKGHSHVYWYRQLPEEGLKFMVYLQKENIIDESGMPKERFSAEFPKEGPSILRIQQVVRGDSAAYFCASSPTALGLIYNEQFFGPGTRLTVL.

There are many counts of this clonotype. This chain uses TRBV7-8 with TRBJ2-1; D may be TRBD1 or TRBD2 (5 bases each). With 6 bases removed from V and 5 bases from J, the gap between germline ends came to 17 bases. CDR1 is SGHVS and CDR2 is FQNEAQ in the germline V gene. This CDR3 region has 15 residues. The CDR3 here is CASRQTRDGHNEQFF. In DNA form, the CDR3 reads TGTGCCAGCAGACAAACCCGGGACGGGCACAATGAGCAGTTCTTC.

This clonotype was seen repeatedly, ten times or more. The chain employs TRBV18 and TRBJ1-1; no clear D gene. V dropped 3 bases and J dropped 0 bases, with 11 bases sitting between them. Germline V gene sequence: CDR1 KGHSH, CDR2 LQKENI. The CDR3 is 15 residues long. The CDR3 DNA reads as TGTGCCAGCTCACCCCAGAACGACCTGAACACTGAAGCTTTCTTT. Translation: CASSPQNDLNTEAFF.